This TCR beta chain was identified during a study of Ad26.COV2.S vaccination and SARS-CoV-2 variants (dated by TCRdb to the early 2020s). With respect to the entire study: Vaccine-arm donors were drawn from COV1001, a multicentre, randomized, double-blind, placebo-controlled phase I-IIa trial of Ad26.COV2.S in healthy adults. Ad26.COV2.S was administered intramuscularly at 5 x 10^10 or 1 x 10^11 viral particles, either as a single shot or as two shots given 56 days apart. Sequencing of the TCRbeta repertoire served to evaluate the specificity and breadth of SARS-CoV-2-reactive T cell receptors following Ad26.COV2.S vaccination. The TCR-sequenced set comprised about 32 samples: about 19 Ad26.COV2.S vaccine recipients, 5 placebo recipients and 8 SARS-CoV-2 convalescent individuals. Participants in the trial were split at random into five groups of five each, receiving low-dose or high-dose Ad26.COV2.S once or twice, or else placebo on both occasions. Throughout the experiments and outcome assessment, investigators stayed blinded to trial group allocation. The investigation overall reported the following: Ad26.COV2.S recipients had higher spike-specific TCR breadth than placebo recipients (P = 0.0014). After vaccination, substantial breadth of spike-specific CD8+ and CD4+ T cell responses was reported. The study was not powered for comparison of responses between vaccine doses or regimens. Vaccine and placebo recipients had comparable non-spike TCR breadth, which fits with the vaccine containing only spike. According to the authors, total T cell responses may have been underestimated by the TCR breadth and depth analyses.

Comment on this clone: The antigen this receptor binds is unknown. It has no much larger one-base neighbor in the sample; base qualities were not kept.

V ends up 3 bases short and J 5 bases short, with an unmatched junction base count of 5. The CDR3 contains 15 residues, cysteine and phenylalanine counted. The DNA shown is the 45-base CDR3, in frame from base 1. CDR1 ENHRY and CDR2 SYGVKD are derived from the germline V gene. The treatment or condition label, as the study defines it: 15 to 20 received Ad26.COV2.S at low or high dose, single or two shots; about five received placebo; per-sample allocation not given. Repertoires of vaccine and placebo recipients were sequenced from samples collected on day 63 after the first injection. In Cohort 1b, about 25 adults aged 18-55 years were enrolled at a single site in Boston, USA, between 29 July and 7 August 2020. Ad26.COV2.S consisted of a replication-incompetent adenovirus type 26 vector by which a prefusion-stabilized SARS-CoV-2 spike protein from the original Wuhan strain was expressed. TCRbeta CDR3 regions were sequenced with the immunoSEQ Assay. After extraction, genomic DNA underwent amplification by bias-controlled multiplex PCR, followed by high-throughput sequencing. The authors processed their data as follows. To quantify the absolute abundance of every unique TCRbeta CDR3 region, sequences were collapsed and filtered. T cell fraction was estimated by normalizing TCRbeta template counts to usable DNA, with usable DNA measured through amplification of reference genes found in all nucleated cells. Repertoire TCRs were annotated as SARS-CoV-2-specific when V gene, CDR3 amino acid sequence and J gene were exactly matched to a known reactive TCR set. The reference SARS-CoV-2 TCR set was derived from MIRA and filtered for enrichment in COVID-19-positive ImmuneCODE repertoires, a step that removed public or cross-reactive TCRs. Using the MIRA antigens, annotated TCRs were further analysed by specific ORF or by position within an ORF. Breadth was defined as annotated unique rearrangements over total unique productive rearrangements; depth was the summed frequency of those rearrangements. Two-sided Wilcoxon rank-sum tests were applied when comparing TCR breadth between groups. Imported from immuneACCESS, the table was reduced by TCRdb to in-frame sequences with V and J called. These copies leave out some clones; in studies compared against another copy, an unresolved V gene accounts for under half, and the cause of the remainder is not known. The DNA gave D and trimming, while V, J and clone size come from that table. This sample comprises 380,000 or so clones, around 89% of them detected only once. Of the sample, approximately 4.5% is held by the ten largest clones.

Material: peripheral blood, obtained in a trial of Ad26.COV2.S vaccine versus placebo. The sequence was collected from a person between 18 and 60 years old who received the Ad26.COV2.S COVID-19 vaccine or a placebo. The V gene is TRBV10-3 and the J gene is TRBJ2-1; the central 9 bases match TRBD2. The CDR3 protein sequence reads: CAISDGTSRDNEQFF. The DNA sequence is TGTGCCATCAGTGACGGGACTAGCAGAGACAATGAGCAGTTCTTC.